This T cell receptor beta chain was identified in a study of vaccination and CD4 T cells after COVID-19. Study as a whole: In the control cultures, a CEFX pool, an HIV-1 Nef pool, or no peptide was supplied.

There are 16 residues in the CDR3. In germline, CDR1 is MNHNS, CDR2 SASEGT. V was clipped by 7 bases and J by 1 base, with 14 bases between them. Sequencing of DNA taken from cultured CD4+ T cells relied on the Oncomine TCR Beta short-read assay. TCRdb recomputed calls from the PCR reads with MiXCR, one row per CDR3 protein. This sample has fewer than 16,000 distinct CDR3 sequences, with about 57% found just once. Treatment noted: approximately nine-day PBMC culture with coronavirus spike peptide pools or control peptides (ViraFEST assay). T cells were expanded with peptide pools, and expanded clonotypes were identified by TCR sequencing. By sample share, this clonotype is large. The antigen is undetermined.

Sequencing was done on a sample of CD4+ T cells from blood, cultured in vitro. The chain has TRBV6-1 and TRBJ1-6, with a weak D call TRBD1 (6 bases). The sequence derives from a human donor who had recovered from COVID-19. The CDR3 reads CASMGGGGSYNSPLHF. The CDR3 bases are TGTGCCAGCATGGGAGGGGGGGGATCCTATAATTCACCCCTCCACTTT.